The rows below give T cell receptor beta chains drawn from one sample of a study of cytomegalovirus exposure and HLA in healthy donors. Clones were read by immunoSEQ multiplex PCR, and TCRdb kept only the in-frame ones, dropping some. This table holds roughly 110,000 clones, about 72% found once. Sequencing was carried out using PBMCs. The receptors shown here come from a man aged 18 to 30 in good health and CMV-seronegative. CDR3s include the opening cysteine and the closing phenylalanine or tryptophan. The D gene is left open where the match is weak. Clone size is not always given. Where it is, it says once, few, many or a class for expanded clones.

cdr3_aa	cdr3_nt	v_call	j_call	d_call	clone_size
CASSREGHSTFAGPDTQYF	TGTGCCAGCAGCCGCGAAGGACACTCCACATTTGCCGGTCCGGATACGCAGTATTTT	TRBV14	TRBJ2-3	.	.
CASSLGRRRLNTEAFF	TGTGCCAGCAGCTTAGGCCGACGCAGGCTGAACACTGAAGCTTTCTTT	TRBV7-8	TRBJ1-1	.	.
CASSQTGTEAFF	TGTGCCAGCAGCCAGACAGGGACTGAAGCTTTCTTT	TRBV6-5	TRBJ1-1	TRBD1	few
CASRHSSGNTIYF	TGTGCCAGCAGGCACAGCTCTGGAAACACCATATATTTT	TRBV6-5	TRBJ1-3	.	.
CASSHSLMDFRGKLFF	TGCGCCAGCAGCCACTCCCTAATGGATTTTCGAGGAAAACTGTTTTTT	TRBV4-3	TRBJ1-4	.	once
CAISEDRTYGYTF	TGTGCCATCAGTGAGGACAGGACCTATGGCTACACCTTC	TRBV10-3	TRBJ1-2	.	.
CASSEPALGGNEKLFF	TGTGCCAGCAGTGAACCCGCCTTAGGGGGAAATGAAAAACTGTTTTTT	TRBV2	TRBJ1-4	.	few
CASNNPGQGSYGYTF	TGTGCCAGCAACAATCCCGGACAGGGGAGCTATGGCTACACCTTC	TRBV19	TRBJ1-2	TRBD1	.
CASGQGGEQYF	TGTGCCAGCGGCCAGGGTGGCGAGCAGTACTTC	TRBV6-5	TRBJ2-7	.	.
CASSLRTSGGYQETQYF	TGTGCCAGCAGTCTCCGGACTAGCGGGGGATACCAAGAGACCCAGTACTTC	TRBV27	TRBJ2-5	TRBD2	.
CASSLDPHGVQFF	TGCGCCAGCAGCCTGGACCCCCACGGGGTGCAGTTCTTC	TRBV4-3	TRBJ2-1	.	medium-sized
CASQERTGLTGELFF	TGCGCCAGTCAGGAGAGGACAGGGTTAACCGGGGAGCTGTTTTTT	TRBV5-1	TRBJ2-2	TRBD1	.
CASSLAQGNTGELFF	TGCGCCAGCAGCTTGGCACAGGGTAACACCGGGGAGCTGTTTTTT	TRBV5-1	TRBJ2-2	.	.
CASTGQGPGANVLTF	TGTGCCAGTACCGGGCAGGGTCCTGGGGCCAACGTCCTGACTTTC	TRBV19	TRBJ2-6	.	.
CASSLGDIPLYEQYF	TGTGCCAGCAGCTTAGGGGACATCCCCCTTTACGAGCAGTACTTC	TRBV7-9	TRBJ2-7	.	.
CASSLMSSGGAQYF	TGTGCCAGCAGCTTAATGAGTAGCGGGGGGGCGCAGTATTTT	TRBV7-3	TRBJ2-3	TRBD2	.
CSVLAGPGGSVDEQYF	TGCAGCGTCCTAGCAGGTCCTGGTGGAAGCGTCGACGAGCAGTACTTC	TRBV29-1	TRBJ2-7	.	medium-sized
CASSVDSSTGELFF	TGTGCCAGCAGCGTAGATTCGAGCACCGGGGAGCTGTTTTTT	TRBV2	TRBJ2-2	.	few
CSARQGLYEQYF	TGCAGCGCCAGACAGGGACTCTACGAGCAGTACTTC	TRBV29-1	TRBJ2-7	.	.
CASSSGGVSGGTYEQYF	TGTGCCAGCAGTTCCGGAGGGGTTAGCGGGGGAACCTACGAGCAGTACTTC	TRBV5-4	TRBJ2-7	TRBD2	.
CASSQGFATTRLAGPSDEQFF	TGTGCCAGCAGCCAAGGTTTTGCAACGACCAGGCTTGCGGGACCTAGCGATGAGCAGTTCTTC	TRBV4-2	TRBJ2-1	.	once
CASSSTPGQYNEQFF	TGTGCCAGCAGCTCCACCCCGGGACAATACAATGAGCAGTTCTTC	TRBV7-7	TRBJ2-1	.	.
CASSLALEPNSPLHF	TGTGCCAGCAGCTTAGCGCTGGAGCCTAATTCACCCCTCCACTTT	TRBV7-8	TRBJ1-6	.	once
CASSQTGQMGYTF	TGTGCCAGCAGCCAGACTGGACAGATGGGCTACACCTTC	TRBV4-2	TRBJ1-2	.	.
CASTARYNEQFF	TGTGCCAGCACTGCCAGATACAATGAGCAGTTCTTC	TRBV2	TRBJ2-1	.	.
CASSPGLTGRQPQHF	TGTGCCAGCAGTCCCGGGTTGACAGGGCGTCAGCCCCAGCATTTT	TRBV6-1	TRBJ1-5	TRBD1	.
CAISRSGNTIYF	TGTGCCATCAGTCGGTCCGGAAACACCATATATTTT	TRBV10-3	TRBJ1-3	.	.
CASSHLRAARTSTDTQYF	TGCGCCAGCAGCCATCTTAGAGCGGCCAGGACGAGCACAGATACGCAGTATTTT	TRBV4-3	TRBJ2-3	.	few
CASSQMEETQPQHF	TGCGCCAGCAGCCAAATGGAAGAGACACAGCCCCAGCATTTT	TRBV4-1	TRBJ1-5	.	few
CASSLGRFGTGELFF	TGCGCCAGCAGCTTGGGTCGATTCGGTACCGGGGAGCTGTTTTTT	TRBV5-1	TRBJ2-2	.	.
CASSSLPSGGMGQETQYF	TGCGCCAGCAGCTCGCTCCCTAGCGGGGGAATGGGGCAAGAGACCCAGTACTTC	TRBV5-1	TRBJ2-5	TRBD2	.
CAISEPGLQFF	TGTGCCATCAGTGAACCGGGACTCCAGTTCTTC	TRBV10-3	TRBJ2-1	.	few